This T cell receptor (beta chain) was profiled in a study of cytomegalovirus exposure and HLA in healthy donors (dated by TCRdb to about 2017). Context from the whole study: According to an earlier analysis of around 600 of the donors, some 180 million T cells yielded some 110 million unique TCR beta sequences and 276 Gb of sequence data. An early release covering 500 to 750 HLA-typed donors comprised approximately 300 gigabases of sequencing data and 85 million to 100 million unique TCR sequences. The genetic ancestry cluster associated with self-reported Caucasian donors included 81% of the 398 genotyped donors. The study aimed to test whether cataloging public T cell receptors could reveal signatures of past pathogen exposure. Using immunosequencing, the study profiled T cell repertoires from 550 to 750 subjects and related those repertoires to cytomegalovirus serostatus. In addition to the first cohort of around 670 subjects, a separate validation cohort of 120 different subjects was used. To predict cytomegalovirus infection status, the study brought together high-throughput TCR immunosequencing, statistical association of individual TCRs with disease status, and machine learning. A later analysis re-analyzed previously published TCR beta repertoires from 666 donors and added high-resolution HLA genotyping to study TCR occurrence patterns. In the later analysis, no new phenotypic data were used to find candidate immune exposures; instead, reliance was placed on TCR beta sequences and their occurrence across donors. To decide whether each TCR beta V gene segment behaved as functional or pseudogenic, an earlier analysis of 587 of the donors relied on high-throughput TCR beta sequencing. Donor age, sex, ethnicity and CMV serostatus were compiled alongside the repertoire data. A later genetic analysis took genome-wide SNP genotypes for about three fifths of the 666 donors and used that subset as a discovery cohort. All discovery cohort repertoires had been generated on a single sequencing platform. HLA typing included class I and class II loci at four-digit resolution. Typing coverage varied by locus: roughly 620-640 donors for A, B, C, DRB1 and DQB1; about 520 for DQA1; about 590 for DPA1; 400 to 480 for DPB1. Four or five DR-DQ haplotypes were handled as single units for association and clustering because linkage in the cohort was strong. Among 398 genotyped donors of the cohort, an average of approximately 220,000 unique TCR beta nucleotide sequences was sequenced per donor, of which 15% to 20% were non-productive. General conclusions and limits of the study: Most TCR sequences were seen in very few donors, while some public TCRs were found in many individuals. Correlated functional status among segregating V segments might reflect linkage disequilibrium, but an unknown experimental factor could not be ruled out. Specific HLA alleles were associated with some 15,000 TCR beta sequences at a false discovery rate of 0.05 in a later analysis. A group of highly shared sequence variants was considered likely to be a technical artifact of the sequencing pipeline. A later analysis reported that several top co-occurrence clusters appeared linked to parvovirus B19, influenza, CMV and Epstein-Barr virus. Because counts were too low, some 17 rarely observed V segments, including chromosome 9 orphons, were left out of the earlier analysis of 587 of the donors. This cohort had only TCR beta chains sequenced, and the lack of alpha or paired-chain data limited which features could be detected. According to a later analysis, most CMV-associated TCR beta chains appeared to be HLA-restricted, and the HLA associations seemed to be driven largely by CMV exposure. Some IMGT-functional V segments, including TRBV6-2 and TRBV6-3, could not be distinguished by the 87-base-pair reads and were therefore excluded. An earlier analysis of 587 of the donors showed that most TCR beta V segments appeared in productive rearrangements either about 87% or about 30% of the time, which broadly matched IMGT annotations. Compared with the approximately 720-donor mean, donors in an Asian-associated ancestry cluster had fewer N-insertions in productive TCRs, according to a later genetic analysis. Immune exposure information for the cohort was limited to CMV serostatus. In a later analysis, TCR association rates were found to vary across HLA loci, with the most associated TCRs seen for DRB1 alleles and the fewest for HLA-C alleles. It was suggested by the authors that the approach could potentially be generalized to other disease states and immunological phenotypes. Three of the identified cytomegalovirus-associated TCR beta chains were confirmed in vitro to be specific for cytomegalovirus antigens. Assigning TCR associations to individual alleles was difficult when HLA alleles, especially DR and DQ, strongly co-occurred. The presence/absence analyses assumed that sequencing depth was roughly uniform across donors, and that assumption may not be true. Compared with equally common non-associated chains, HLA-associated TCR beta chains in a later analysis were more clonally expanded and had lower generation probabilities. A further reported finding was that TCR beta sequences accurately predicted the HLA-A and HLA-B alleles for most subjects in the first cohort. A later genetic analysis associated a missense DCLRE1C variant with V-gene and J-gene trimming of TCR beta chains, and an independent cohort replicated the association. The classifier was reported to diagnose cytomegalovirus status with high specificity and sensitivity in both the original cohort and the validation cohort. Because some donors lacked HLA typing at each locus, the association tests relied only on the typed subset. A total of fewer than 200 TCR beta chains were listed by the study as associated with cytomegalovirus.

A note on this clone: The antigen it binds to is not known. No base quality information exists; no much larger clone differs at one position.

Library creation used the immunoSEQ multiplex PCR assay. A mixture of 60 forward primers for TCR Vbeta segments and 13 reverse primers for TCR Jbeta segments was used in the multiplex PCR. The CDR3 region of rearranged TCR beta genes was amplified from genomic DNA by a multiplex PCR assay. The Illumina HiSeq System was used to sequence the amplified TCR beta libraries as 87-base-pair reads. The original methods were these. A later analysis tallied 75 million to 95 million unique TCR beta chains across the 700 or so repertoires, and roughly 11 million of those chains were shared by two or more donors. To remove PCR and sequencing errors, raw reads were error-corrected and collapsed into unique sequences using a nearest-neighbor algorithm that merged closely related sequences. CDR3 sequences were aligned to IMGT reference sequences to assign V, D and J gene segments. For a sequence to be retained, a match of at least six nucleotides was required to both a V gene segment and a J gene segment. Rearrangements were classified as productive when the CDR3 lacked stop codons and remained in frame with V and J, and all other rearrangements were classified as non-productive. Following IMGT convention, CDR3 was defined as the stretch from the second conserved V-encoded cysteine to the conserved J-encoded phenylalanine. In an earlier analysis of roughly 580 of the donors, sequences lacking an unambiguous match to a single V gene segment were excluded. An earlier analysis of about 600 of the donors called V segments functional above 56.7% productive rearrangements and segregating when the between-donor standard deviation exceeded 5%. A statistical classification framework was built to diagnose cytomegalovirus status from the catalog of TCR beta chain sequences. In a later analysis, TCR nucleotide sequences were compared against IMGT/GENE-DB human TR gene sequences so that V and J genes could be assigned. A later analysis assigned CDR3 sequences and most-parsimonious VDJ recombination scenarios with the TCRdist pipeline. In a later analysis, each TCR beta chain was defined by its CDR3 amino acid sequence together with its V-gene family, and reads lacking a unique V-gene family were excluded. As a way to deal with suspected cross-contamination and a sequencing artifact, a later analysis dropped 500 to 700 nucleotide sequences that were highly shared and had low generation probability. A later analysis calculated a clonal expansion index for each public chain from normalized within-repertoire ranks of inferred template counts. A later analysis computed generation probabilities with a VDJ recombination model fitted to out-of-frame rearrangements, and checked the results against IGoR. Hypergeometric tests were used in a later analysis to score TCR-TCR, TCR-HLA and TCR-CMV co-occurrence, with a repertoire-size bias correction applied to the TCR pairs. A later analysis estimated false discovery rates by permuting HLA or CMV assignments 20 times. A later analysis grouped co-occurring TCRs with DBSCAN, adding TCRdist sequence similarity when clustering within HLA-allele-positive subsets. For co-occurrence clustering, repertoires with fewer than 30,000 or more than 120,000 public chains were excluded, along with five repertoires with anomalous nucleotide sharing. What TCRdb holds here is the immuneACCESS table cut down to in-frame rearrangements. Part of the clones is not present; checked against another copy, under half of the missing clones reflect an unresolved V gene, and the others are unexplained. Clone size and the V and J calls come from that table; the DNA yielded D and trimming. This sample holds hundreds of thousands of clones; 76% were observed only once. Of the sample, 0.63% falls within the top ten clones.

In total, fewer than 750 healthy bone marrow donors made up the cohort. At the time of sampling, all cohort members were nominally healthy, though unrecorded immune exposures were likely present. The donor tested CMV seronegative and was one of the 352 seronegative cohort members. Every donor gave a peripheral blood sample, and the peripheral blood mononuclear cells from that sample were used for TCR beta sequencing. Genomic DNA extraction from the blood cell samples was performed with the Qiagen DNeasy Blood Extraction Kit. V was cut back by 2 bases and J by 2 bases, leaving a gap of 7 bases between them. From cysteine to phenylalanine, the CDR3 is 14 amino acids long. Only the CDR3 DNA is retained, 42 bases long and in frame from the first base. From the germline V gene, CDR1 is KGHSH and CDR2 is LQKENI.

The sequence came from a man aged 18-30 years in good health and CMV-seronegative. The rearrangement joined TRBV18 to TRBJ1-5, with no confident D gene call. Material for sequencing was PBMCs. The DNA sequence follows: TGTGCCAGCTCACCAGTTACGGGCAATCAGCCCCAGCATTTT. This gives the protein CASSPVTGNQPQHF.